The source of this TCR beta chain is a study of vaccination and CD4 T cells after COVID-19. Cultured CD4+ T cell DNA underwent sequencing with the Oncomine TCR Beta short-read assay. TCRdb processed the PCR reads anew with MiXCR; each CDR3 protein has one entry. In the table there are about 15,000 distinct CDR3 sequences, roughly 49% of which are singletons. A note on this clonotype: Its specificity is not known.

Treatment in this sample: approximately 10-day PBMC culture with coronavirus spike peptide pools or control peptides (ViraFEST assay). The CDR3 length is 14 residues. Trimming shortened V by 6 bases and J by 0 bases, and 6 bases separated the two germline ends. Per germline, CDR1 SGHTA and CDR2 FQGTGA. This receptor was identified in a human donor who had recovered from COVID-19. The rearrangement joins TRBV7-3 to TRBJ2-6; D call uncertain. The sequenced sample was CD4+ T cells from blood, cultured in vitro, obtained before SARS-CoV-2 vaccination. For the CDR3, the DNA is TGTGCCAGCAGTTGGAGCTCTGGGGCCAACGTCCTGACTTTC. Its protein is CASSWSSGANVLTF. The whole variable domain, remainder taken from reference TRBV7-3 and TRBJ2-6, is GAGVSQTPSNKVTEKGKYVELRCDPISGHTALYWYRQSLGQGPEFLIYFQGTGAADDSGLPNDRFFAVRPEGSVSTLKIQRTERGDSAVYLCASSWSSGANVLTFGAGSRLTVL.